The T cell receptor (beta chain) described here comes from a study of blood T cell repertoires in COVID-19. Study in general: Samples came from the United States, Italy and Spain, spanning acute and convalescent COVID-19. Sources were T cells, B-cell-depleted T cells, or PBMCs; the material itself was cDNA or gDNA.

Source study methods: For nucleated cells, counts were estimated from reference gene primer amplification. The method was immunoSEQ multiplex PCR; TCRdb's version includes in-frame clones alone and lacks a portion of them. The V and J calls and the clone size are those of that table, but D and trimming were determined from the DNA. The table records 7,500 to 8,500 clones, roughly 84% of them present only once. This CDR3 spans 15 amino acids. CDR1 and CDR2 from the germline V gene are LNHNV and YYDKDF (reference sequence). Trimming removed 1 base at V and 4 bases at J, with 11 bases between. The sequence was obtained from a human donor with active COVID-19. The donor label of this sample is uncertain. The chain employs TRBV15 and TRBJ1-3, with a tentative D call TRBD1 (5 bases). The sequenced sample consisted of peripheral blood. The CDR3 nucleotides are TGTGCCACCAGCAGAGGGTCCGACAGAGGAAACACCATATATTTT. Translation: CATSRGSDRGNTIYF.